The rows below give T cell receptor beta chains drawn from one sample of a study of blood T cell repertoires in COVID-19. Profiling relied on immunoSEQ multiplex PCR, and the TCRdb table lists in-frame clones only, not all of them. The sample records 200,000 to 250,000 clones, about 90% being singletons. Specimen: PBMCs or T cells enriched from blood (not recorded which). The source of these receptors is a woman aged 45 to 65 with acute COVID-19. The CDR3 runs from the conserved cysteine through the conserved F or W. A D gene is named only where the DNA matches it firmly. Some rows have no size entry. The others give once, few or many, or a class for an expanded clone.

TRBJ2-1	TRBV24-1	TRBD1	NA	TGTGCCACCAGTGACTCCCGGGACAGGGGATGGTATGAGCAGTTCTTC	CATSDSRDRGWYEQFF
TRBJ2-7	TRBV7-2	NA	NA	TGTGCCAGCAGCTTAGGAGGACAATCCTACGAGCAGTACTTC	CASSLGGQSYEQYF
TRBJ2-7	TRBV6-6	NA	NA	TGTGCCAGCAGTTACTCGTTCAGAGGGAGCTACGAGCAGTACTTC	CASSYSFRGSYEQYF
TRBJ2-7	TRBV5-1	TRBD1	NA	TGCGCCAGCAGCGCAGCGACAGGGGTGGGCTACGAGCAGTACTTC	CASSAATGVGYEQYF
TRBJ2-1	TRBV5-8	NA	few	TGTGCCAGCAGCTTGGCCGGAACGGCGGGAAGCTACAATGAGCAGTTCTTC	CASSLAGTAGSYNEQFF
TRBJ2-1	TRBV25-1	TRBD2	NA	TGTGCCAGCAGTAGCGGGAGGCCAAAGGCGTTCTTC	CASSSGRPKAFF
TRBJ2-1	TRBV9	TRBD1	NA	TGTGCCAGCAGCGCGGACGGGACAGGACACAATGAGCAGTTCTTC	CASSADGTGHNEQFF
TRBJ1-2	TRBV29-1	NA	NA	TGCAGCGCTACACTACAGGTTAACTATGGCTACACCTTC	CSATLQVNYGYTF
TRBJ1-1	TRBV3-1/TRBV3-2	TRBD1	NA	TGTGCCAGCAGCCCAGACAGGGGTCTGAGAGGTAGCACTGAAGCTTTCTTT	CASSPDRGLRGSTEAFF
TRBJ1-2	TRBV2	NA	NA	TGTGCCAGCAGTGTGGACAGAAACTATGGCTACACCTTC	CASSVDRNYGYTF
TRBJ1-4	TRBV7-6	NA	NA	TGTGCCAGCACACACGTACGGGGGGCAGGGGAAAAACTGTTTTTT	CASTHVRGAGEKLFF
TRBJ2-7	TRBV18	NA	NA	TGTGCCAGCTCACCTTTCGACAGCATCCACGAGCAGTACTTC	CASSPFDSIHEQYF
TRBJ1-2	TRBV6-1	NA	NA	TGTGCCAGCAGTGAAGCTGGGGGGACCCCAGCTTATGGCTACACCTTC	CASSEAGGTPAYGYTF
TRBJ1-5	TRBV6-1	NA	NA	TGTGCCAGCAGTGATTGGTACAGGGTTAGCAATCAGCCCCAGCATTTT	CASSDWYRVSNQPQHF
TRBJ2-7	TRBV7-2	TRBD2	NA	TGTGCCAGCAGCATAACGGGACTAGGTACCTACGAGCAGTACTTC	CASSITGLGTYEQYF
TRBJ1-4	TRBV7-9	TRBD1	NA	TGTGCCAGCAGCTTATTACAGGGGGATGAAAAACTGTTTTTT	CASSLLQGDEKLFF
TRBJ2-3	TRBV5-1	TRBD2	NA	TGCGCCAGCCGGCGGGGGGATGCAGATACGCAGTATTTT	CASRRGDADTQYF
TRBJ2-7	TRBV7-7	NA	NA	TGTGCTAGCAGTCCGGGACTGAGCTCCTACGAGCAGTACTTC	CASSPGLSSYEQYF
TRBJ1-1	TRBV7-3	NA	NA	TGTGCCAGCAGCTTAATGGGAGGGGCCCTAGCTTCTGAAGCTTTCTTT	CASSLMGGALASEAFF
TRBJ1-5	TRBV19	TRBD1	NA	TGTGCCAGTAGTATGAGAGGGGACAGGGGAGGTCAGCCCCAGCATTTT	CASSMRGDRGGQPQHF
TRBJ1-4	TRBV5-1	TRBD1	once	TGCGCCAGCAGCTTGGGACAGGGGGATGAAAAACTGTTTTTT	CASSLGQGDEKLFF
TRBJ2-1	TRBV7-6	NA	few	TGTGCCAGCAGCTCGGGCCGGGACTTGATAGACAATGAGCAGTTCTTC	CASSSGRDLIDNEQFF
TRBJ2-7	TRBV9	NA	NA	TGTGCCAGCAGCGGGGGAGGCAGGGCCCACGAGCAGTACTTC	CASSGGGRAHEQYF
TRBJ2-3	TRBV7-2	NA	NA	TGTGCCAGCAGCTTACCGGGGGAGGGGGTAGGGACAGATACGCAGTATTTT	CASSLPGEGVGTDTQYF
TRBJ1-1	TRBV7-2	NA	NA	TGTGCCAGCAGCTCATCCGGGTTCGGCACTGAAGCTTTCTTT	CASSSSGFGTEAFF
TRBJ2-2	TRBV4-2	TRBD2	NA	TGTGCCAGCAGCCACTCGCTGGCGGGAGGGCCGAGTGGGGAGCTGTTTTTT	CASSHSLAGGPSGELFF
TRBJ2-1	TRBV5-1	TRBD2	NA	TGCGCCAGCAGCTTGAGGGAGGGCTATGAGCAGTTCTTC	CASSLREGYEQFF
TRBJ1-5	TRBV5-3	NA	NA	TGTGCCAGAAGCCCGAACCGGGCAGGGATCAGGAGCAATCAGCCCCAGCATTTT	CARSPNRAGIRSNQPQHF
TRBJ2-1	TRBV28	TRBD2	NA	TGTGCCAGCAGTCCACCGGGACTAGCGGGAGTAAATGAGCAGTTCTTC	CASSPPGLAGVNEQFF
TRBJ2-6	TRBV2	NA	NA	TGTGCCAGATCAGGCACTGGGGCCAACGTCCTGACTTTC	CARSGTGANVLTF
TRBJ2-2	TRBV30	NA	once	TGTGCCTGGAGTGGGACAGGGGAGCTGTTTTTT	CAWSGTGELFF